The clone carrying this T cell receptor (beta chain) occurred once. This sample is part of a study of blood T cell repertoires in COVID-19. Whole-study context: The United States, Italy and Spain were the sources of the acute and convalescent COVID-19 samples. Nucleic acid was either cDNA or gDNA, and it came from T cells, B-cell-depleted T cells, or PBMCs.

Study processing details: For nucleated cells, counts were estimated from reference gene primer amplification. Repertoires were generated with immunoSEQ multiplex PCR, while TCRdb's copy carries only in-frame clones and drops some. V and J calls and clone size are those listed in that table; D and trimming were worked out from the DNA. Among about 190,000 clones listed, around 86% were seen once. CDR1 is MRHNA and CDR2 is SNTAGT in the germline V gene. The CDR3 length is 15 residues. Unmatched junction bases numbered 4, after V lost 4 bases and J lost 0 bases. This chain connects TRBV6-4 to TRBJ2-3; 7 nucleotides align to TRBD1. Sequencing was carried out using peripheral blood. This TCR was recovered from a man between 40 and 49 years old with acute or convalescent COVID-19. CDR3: CASSAEGASTDTQYF. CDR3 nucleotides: TGTGCCAGCAGTGCCGAGGGGGCAAGCACAGATACGCAGTATTTT.